This record covers a single T cell receptor beta chain. The specificity of this receptor is unknown. Base qualities were left out, and no much larger clone turns up one base away. These data originate in a study of Ad26.COV2.S vaccination and SARS-CoV-2 variants (dated by TCRdb to about 2021). At the level of the whole study: Donors in the vaccine arm were drawn from COV1001, a multicentre, randomized, double-blind, placebo-controlled phase I-IIa trial testing Ad26.COV2.S in healthy adults. Ad26.COV2.S was given intramuscularly at 5x10^10 or 1x10^11 viral particles, as a single shot or as two shots 56 days apart. The specificity and breadth of SARS-CoV-2-reactive T cell receptors after Ad26.COV2.S vaccination were assessed by TCRbeta repertoire sequencing. A total of about 30 samples were included in the TCR-sequenced set, comprising around 20 Ad26.COV2.S vaccine recipients, 5 placebo recipients and 8 SARS-CoV-2 convalescent individuals. Trial participants were randomized into five groups of five: low-dose or high-dose Ad26.COV2.S given once or twice, or placebo on both occasions. Investigators remained blinded to trial group allocation during experiments and outcome assessment.

From the cysteine up to the phenylalanine, the CDR3 has a length of 13 residues. Of the read, only the CDR3 DNA is kept; its 39 bases are in frame from base 1. The V end loses 8 bases and the J end loses 4 bases, and a stretch of 14 bases separates them. From the germline V gene, CDR1 is KGHSH and CDR2 is LQKENI. Overall results and qualifications from the work: After vaccination, substantial breadth of spike-specific CD8+ and CD4+ T cell responses was reported. Comparing responses between vaccine doses or regimens was not something the study was powered to do. Ad26.COV2.S recipients had higher spike-specific TCR breadth than placebo recipients (P = 0.0014). The authors noted that total T cell responses may have been underestimated by the TCR breadth and depth analyses. Vaccine and placebo recipients had similar non-spike TCR breadth, a finding consistent with the vaccine containing only spike.

The immunoSEQ Assay was the method used to sequence TCRbeta CDR3 regions. After extraction, genomic DNA underwent amplification by bias-controlled multiplex PCR, followed by high-throughput sequencing. On the study's bioinformatics: Collapsing and filtering of sequences were performed to quantify the absolute abundance of each unique TCRbeta CDR3 region. T cell fraction was estimated by normalization of TCRbeta template counts to usable DNA, with usable DNA being measured through amplification of reference genes present in all nucleated cells. Repertoire TCRs were annotated as SARS-CoV-2-specific when V gene, CDR3 amino acid sequence and J gene were exactly matched to a known reactive TCR set. The reference SARS-CoV-2 TCR set came from MIRA and was filtered for enrichment in COVID-19-positive ImmuneCODE repertoires, removing public or cross-reactive TCRs. Using the MIRA antigens, annotated TCRs were further analysed by specific ORF or by position within an ORF. Breadth was defined as the number of annotated unique rearrangements divided by the total number of unique productive rearrangements, and depth was defined as the summed frequency of the annotated unique rearrangements. Group comparisons of TCR breadth used two-sided Wilcoxon rank-sum tests. TCRdb provides this immuneACCESS table in a form limited to in-frame rearrangements. Some clones are lacking; in checked studies, under half of them reflect an unresolved V gene, and why the rest are absent is not known. That table supplies the V and J calls and clone size; D and trimming were determined from the DNA. The sample profile shows fewer than 500,000 clones; around 90% of them were found once. The top ten hold 10% to 15% of the sample.

The treatment or condition label, read with the paper, signifies: around 19 received Ad26.COV2.S at low or high dose, single or two shots; five or six received placebo; per-sample allocation not given. For vaccine and placebo recipients, repertoires were sequenced using samples collected on day 63 after the first injection. Cohort 1b enrolled roughly 25 adults aged 18-55 years at a single site in Boston, USA, between 29 July and 7 August 2020. Ad26.COV2.S was a replication-incompetent adenovirus type 26 vector expressing a prefusion-stabilized SARS-CoV-2 spike protein from the original Wuhan strain.

Here the chain combines TRBV18 and TRBJ2-5; the best D guess is TRBD2, with 5 bases matching. The sequence came from a person between 18 and 65 years old who received the Ad26.COV2.S COVID-19 vaccine or a placebo. This sample comprised peripheral blood, obtained in a trial of Ad26.COV2.S vaccine versus placebo. The CDR3 here reads CASTRGAAETQYF. The base sequence is TGTGCCAGCACTCGTGGAGCGGCAGAGACCCAGTACTTC.